The 15 T cell receptor beta chains below were found in one sample sequenced in a study of T cell responses to AZD1222 COVID-19 vaccine. Data came from immunoSEQ multiplex PCR; TCRdb stores just in-frame clones and leaves some out. The profile covers approximately 140,000 clones, with approximately 91% appearing a single time and approximately 3.6% taken by the ten largest. The specimen comprised peripheral blood, sampled 28 days after the second AZD1222 dose. These TCRs come from an adult who received the AZD1222 COVID-19 vaccine.

This chain joins TRBV7-8 and TRBJ2-5; weak D call: TRBD2 (5 bases). The CDR3 covers 13 residues. Germline CDR1 and CDR2: SGHVS and FQNEAQ. Trimming pared 1 base from V and 4 bases from J, leaving 7 bases between. CDR3 sequence reads: CASSLGGRETQYF. In DNA, the CDR3 is TGTGCCAGCAGCTTAGGAGGGCGAGAGACCCAGTACTTC.

The chain uses TRBV7-2 and TRBJ1-1; 7 bases match TRBD1. The CDR3 is 15 amino acids. The V gene end was trimmed by 5 bases and the J gene end by 4 bases; junction bases not matched to a gene: 10. Germline V gives CDR1 SGHTA, CDR2 FQGNSA. CDR3 amino acids: CASSLGQAWGTEAFF. CDR3 DNA sequence: TGTGCCAGCAGCCTCGGACAGGCCTGGGGCACTGAAGCTTTCTTT. Looking up the rest from reference TRBV7-2 and TRBJ1-1 gives the full variable domain: GAGVSQSPSNKVTEKGKDVELRCDPISGHTALYWYRQSLGQGLEFLIYFQGNSAPDKSGLPSDRFSAERTGGSVSTLTIQRTQQEDSAVYLCASSLGQAWGTEAFFGQGTRLTVV.

The chain has TRBV29-1 and TRBJ1-1; no clear D. Trimming shortened V by 4 bases and J by 6 bases, and 15 bases separated the two germline ends. This CDR3 spans 13 amino acids. Germline lookup yields CDR1 SQVTM and CDR2 ANQGSEA. In nucleotides, the CDR3 is TGCAGCGTTGTGCTCAGACTCGGGGCTGAAGCTTTCTTT. Encoded protein: CSVVLRLGAEAFF.

This clone showed up just once. The chain uses TRBV27 and TRBJ1-3; possible D gene TRBD1, 6 bases. Germline-derived CDR1 and CDR2 are MNHEY and SMNVEV (reference sequence). The CDR3 is 18 amino acids. V lost 5 bases to trimming and J lost 1 base, with 21 bases between them. The CDR3 DNA sequence: TGTGCCAGCAGTATAATCTCACAGGGTGTAGGTTCTGGAAACACCATATATTTT. Its protein product is CASSIISQGVGSGNTIYF.

With respect to this clone: Lacking the conserved final phenylalanine or tryptophan, this CDR3 likely reflects a read error. The DNA is omitted, as the CDR3 cannot be located on it reliably, and the CDR3 follows TCRdb's listing. This chain joins TRBV20-1 and TRBJ1-1. The germline CDR1 and CDR2 sequences are DFQATT and SNEGSKA (reference sequence). Termini included, the CDR3 measures 11 amino acids. This chain's CDR3 is CSASPGTERRV.

The V call is TRBV7-9, the J call TRBJ1-2; D may be TRBD1 (5 bases). This CDR3 is 14 amino acids long. Germline assignment: CDR1 SEHNR and CDR2 FQNEAQ (reference sequence). V gave up 1 base and J gave up 5 bases, with 11 bases separating them. The CDR3 DNA sequence: TGTGCCAGCAGCTTAGGGGGACGGGTGTATGGCTACACCTTC. Its translation is CASSLGGRVYGYTF.

The J gene is TRBJ2-7, the V gene TRBV6-5, with 8 bases lining up with TRBD1. Germline V CDR1 and CDR2: MNHEY, SVGAGI. Trimming removed 3 bases from V and 6 bases from J; junction bases left unmatched: 10. CDR3 length: 15 residues. The CDR3 DNA sequence: TGTGCCAGCAGTTATCTTGGGACAGGAGATTCCGAGCAGTACTTC. This encodes CASSYLGTGDSEQYF.

The gene calls are TRBV28 and TRBJ2-5, with 12 bases that match TRBD1. There are 21 residues in the CDR3. Germline V lookup: CDR1 MDHEN, CDR2 SYDVKM. J was trimmed by 5 bases and V by 3 bases; bases with no gene match: 22. The CDR3 sequence: CASSFFLGQGAPRRFAETQYF. DNA for the CDR3: TGTGCCAGCAGTTTTTTTCTGGGACAGGGGGCGCCCCGGCGATTTGCGGAGACCCAGTACTTC.

The rearrangement joins TRBV24-1 to TRBJ2-3, with 11 bases fitting TRBD2. With V trimmed by 4 bases and J by 4 bases, 6 bases remained unmatched. This CDR3 comprises 16 residues. In germline, CDR1 is KGHDR, CDR2 SFDVKD. CDR3 residues: CATSDQTSGRSDTQYF. CDR3 DNA: TGTGCCACCAGTGACCAAACTAGCGGGAGATCAGATACGCAGTATTTT.

A note on this clone: The junction departs from germline at one end; a sequencing error may be responsible. This chain connects TRBV5-1 to TRBJ1-3, with D perhaps TRBD1 (5 bases). Per the germline V gene, CDR1 is SGHRS and CDR2 is YFSETQ. The CDR3 sequence is 15 residues long. CDR3 protein: CASRLDTSGGNTIYF. The CDR3, as DNA: TGCGCCAGCAGGTTGGACACAAGTGGGGGAAACACCATATATTTT. The whole variable domain, filled in from reference TRBV5-1 and TRBJ1-3, reads KAGVTQTPRYLIKTRGQQVTLSCSPISGHRSVSWYQQTPGQGLQFLFEYFSETQRNKGNFPGRFSGRQFSNSRSEMNVSTLELGDSALYLCASRLDTSGGNTIYFGEGSWLTVV.

The genes are TRBV5-1 and TRBJ2-3; TRBD1 or TRBD2 may be the D gene (5 bases each). Trimming left V 2 bases short and J 8 bases short, with 15 bases between. CDR3 length: 14 residues. Germline loops: CDR1 SGHRS, CDR2 YFSETQ. The CDR3 loop is CASSFAGDAGTQYF. The CDR3 DNA reads TGCGCCAGCAGCTTTGCCGGGGACGCGGGTACGCAGTATTTT.

V and J are TRBV24-1 and TRBJ2-3, with 13 nucleotides matching TRBD2. This CDR3 has 17 amino acids. Germline lookup yields CDR1 KGHDR and CDR2 SFDVKD. The ends lost 4 bases at V and 1 base at J; junction bases unmatched: 4. The CDR3 region has the DNA TGTGCCACCAGTGACCTGGGACTAGCGGGACGCACAGATACGCAGTATTTT. This sequence encodes CATSDLGLAGRTDTQYF.

The J gene is TRBJ2-3, the V gene TRBV7-9; no firm D call. Between the trimmed V and J ends, which lost 3 bases and 2 bases, there was a span of 0 bases. The CDR3 extends over 11 amino acids. Germline CDR1 and CDR2: SEHNR and FQNEAQ (reference sequence). The CDR3 region has the DNA TGTGCCAGCAGCTTCACAGATACGCAGTATTTT. Protein product: CASSFTDTQYF.

This chain joins TRBV9 and TRBJ2-1; 15 positions agree with TRBD2. J lost 3 bases, V lost 3 bases, and 7 bases had no gene match. The CDR3 is 18 amino acids. The V gene's germline CDR1 is SGDLS and CDR2 YYNGEE. The CDR3 here is CASSAPGLAGGRYNEQFF. The CDR3 nucleotides are TGTGCCAGCAGCGCACCGGGACTAGCGGGAGGCCGCTACAATGAGCAGTTCTTC.

The genes are TRBV15 and TRBJ1-6; D unresolved. The CDR3 runs to 16 residues. CDR1 and CDR2 from the germline V gene are LNHNV and YYDKDF (reference sequence). The ends were cut back, 0 bases at V and 10 bases at J, with 16 bases in the middle. Here the CDR3 DNA reads TGTGCCACCAGCAGAGATGGCGGCAGCATGCAGTCACCCCTCCACTTT. Its protein is CATSRDGGSMQSPLHF.